This T cell receptor beta chain was captured in a study of T-cell reconstitution after alpha-beta-depleted transplantation in children. Worth noting for this clonotype: The antigen remains unidentified.

General study findings and limits: As was reported, about two months after transplant, alpha-beta T cells came from several hundred expanded graft clones. The authors attributed T-cell counts and diversity one year after transplant mostly to newly produced T cells.

Preparation of the TCRbeta library was carried out with unique molecular identifiers. A single record per CDR3 protein comes from TCRdb applying MiXCR to the PCR reads. This table has some 190,000 distinct CDR3 sequences, around 10% appearing once. The germline V gene encodes CDR1 SGHAT and CDR2 FQNNGV. The V end was cut by 6 bases, the J end by 3 bases, with 8 bases between. The length of the CDR3 is 13 residues. The sequencing used PBMCs, collected before TCRalphabeta/CD19-depleted stem cell transplant. The V call is TRBV11-2, the J call TRBJ2-2; no clear D. The source is a boy aged 2-15 years with acute myeloid leukemia, due to receive a stem cell transplant. CDR3 sequence reads: CASRNLYTGELFF. The CDR3 coding sequence is TGTGCCAGCAGGAATCTCTACACCGGGGAGCTGTTTTTT.